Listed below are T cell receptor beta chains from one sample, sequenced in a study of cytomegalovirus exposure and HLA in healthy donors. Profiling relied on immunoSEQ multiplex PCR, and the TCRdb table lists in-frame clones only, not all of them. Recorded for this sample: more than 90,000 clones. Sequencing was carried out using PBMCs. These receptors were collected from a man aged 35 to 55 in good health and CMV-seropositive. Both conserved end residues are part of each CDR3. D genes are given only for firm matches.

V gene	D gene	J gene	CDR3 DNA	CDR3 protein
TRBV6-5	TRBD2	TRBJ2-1	TGTGCCAGCAGCCGCGGGACTAGCGGCCACAATGAGCAGTTCTTC	CASSRGTSGHNEQFF
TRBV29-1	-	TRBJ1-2	TGCAGCGTTGATAAGCGAGACTATGGCTACACCTTC	CSVDKRDYGYTF
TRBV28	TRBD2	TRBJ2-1	TGTGCCAGCAGTAAACTAGCGGTCAACTACAATGAGCAGTTCTTC	CASSKLAVNYNEQFF
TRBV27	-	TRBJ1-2	TGTGCCAGCAGCGCGGGGGGGCCCCTGGACTATGGCTACACCTTC	CASSAGGPLDYGYTF
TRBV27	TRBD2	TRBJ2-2	TGTGCCAGCAGTAGAGAAGGCGGGAGGGCGTCCACCGGGGAGCTGTTTTTT	CASSREGGRASTGELFF
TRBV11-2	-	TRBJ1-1	TGTGCCAGCAGCTTACGACAGAACACTGAAGCTTTCTTT	CASSLRQNTEAFF
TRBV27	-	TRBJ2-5	TGTGCCAGCAGTTTCGGCAGGGGGGTAAAGACCCAGTACTTC	CASSFGRGVKTQYF
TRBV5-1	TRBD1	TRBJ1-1	TGCGCCAGCAACGCCGGCGACAGGGTGAACACTGAAGCTTTCTTT	CASNAGDRVNTEAFF
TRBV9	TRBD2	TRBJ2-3	TGTGCCAGCAGCGTAGGTGGGACTAGCGGCACAGATACGCAGTATTTT	CASSVGGTSGTDTQYF
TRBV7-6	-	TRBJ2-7	TGTGCCAGCAGCTTAGGAGGCGTCTCCTACGAGCAGTACTTC	CASSLGGVSYEQYF
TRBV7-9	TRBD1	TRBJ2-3	TGTGCCAGCCGGAGTTGGACAGGGCCCCTCACAGATACGCAGTATTTT	CASRSWTGPLTDTQYF
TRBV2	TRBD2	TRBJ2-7	TGTGCCAGCAGCGAGCGGGAGGGCCTACACGAGCAGTACTTC	CASSEREGLHEQYF
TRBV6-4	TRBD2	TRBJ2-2	TGTGCCAGCAGTGCGTTTGTGAGCGGGATGAGGCCCGGGGAGCTGTTTTTT	CASSAFVSGMRPGELFF
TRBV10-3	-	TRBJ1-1	TGTGCCAGCAGTCCCCGGGGCACTGAAGCTTTCTTT	CASSPRGTEAFF
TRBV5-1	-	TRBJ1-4	TGCGCCAGCAGCTTGACAGGGCGCGAAAAACTGTTTTTT	CASSLTGREKLFF
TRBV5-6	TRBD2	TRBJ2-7	TGTGCCAGCAGCCCCGAGGCTAGCGGGAGTCTACACGAGCAGTACTTC	CASSPEASGSLHEQYF
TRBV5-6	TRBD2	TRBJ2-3	TGTGCCAGCAGCTTGGCGATACCGGGAGGGCCCGATACGCAGTATTTT	CASSLAIPGGPDTQYF
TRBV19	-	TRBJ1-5	TGTGCCAGTAGTATATCCGGTTATCAGCCCCAGCATTTT	CASSISGYQPQHF
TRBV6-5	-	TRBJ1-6	TGTGCCAGCACCAAGACACGTTATAATTCACCCCTCCACTTT	CASTKTRYNSPLHF
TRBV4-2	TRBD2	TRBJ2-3	TGTGCCAGCAGCCAAGCCTCCGGGACTACCTCCCCAGATACGCAGTATTTT	CASSQASGTTSPDTQYF
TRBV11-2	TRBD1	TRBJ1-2	TGTGCCAGCAGTTATCGAGACAGGGAGTGGAGCTACACCTTC	CASSYRDREWSYTF
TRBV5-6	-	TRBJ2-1	TGTGCCAGCAGCTTGGTGCTAGCCCGTGGGCAGTTCTTC	CASSLVLARGQFF
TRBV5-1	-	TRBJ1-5	TGCGCCAGCAGCTTGGGCAACGGTCAGCCCCAGCATTTT	CASSLGNGQPQHF
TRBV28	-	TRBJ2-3	TGTGCCAGCAGGTCCTCGGCGGGCACAGATACGCAGTATTTT	CASRSSAGTDTQYF
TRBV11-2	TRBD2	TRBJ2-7	TGTGCCAGCAGCGAAGATAGCGGGAGTACCAACGAGCAGTACTTC	CASSEDSGSTNEQYF
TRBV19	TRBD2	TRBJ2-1	TGTGCCAGCGGAATAGCGGGAGAGTCCTACAATGAGCAGTTCTTC	CASGIAGESYNEQFF
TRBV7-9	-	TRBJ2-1	TGTGCCAGCAGCACAGAACTAGCTCCAAATGAGCAGTTCTTC	CASSTELAPNEQFF
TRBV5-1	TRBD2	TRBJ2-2	TGCGCCAGCAGCCCGGGACGGGCGGCGTTAGCGGGAGACCCGAACACCGGGGAGCTGTTTTTT	CASSPGRAALAGDPNTGELFF
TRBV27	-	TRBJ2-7	TGTGCCAGCAGTTTATTAGAGGGCTACGAGCAGTACTTC	CASSLLEGYEQYF
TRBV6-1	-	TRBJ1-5	TGTGCCAGCAGTGATGGGGGGGGTCAGCCCCAGCATTTT	CASSDGGGQPQHF
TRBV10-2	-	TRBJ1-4	TGCGCCAGCAGTGAACTAGTCGAAAATGAAAAACTGTTTTTT	CASSELVENEKLFF
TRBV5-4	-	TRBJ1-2	TGTGCCAGCAGCCAACCACCCGGACAACGAGGCGCCTATGGCTACACCTTC	CASSQPPGQRGAYGYTF
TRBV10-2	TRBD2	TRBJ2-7	TGCGCCAGCAGTTTGGCGGGAGCATCCTACGAGCAGTACTTC	CASSLAGASYEQYF
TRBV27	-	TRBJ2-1	TGTGCCAGCAGTTTATCGAGGAGCGGCGAGCAGTTCTTC	CASSLSRSGEQFF
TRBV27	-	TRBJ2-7	TGTGCCAGCAGTGCGCGACAGGACCTACGAGGGCAGTACTTC	CASSARQDLRGQYF
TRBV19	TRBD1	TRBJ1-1	TGTGCCAGTCGGGACAGGTTGAACACTGAAGCTTTCTTT	CASRDRLNTEAFF
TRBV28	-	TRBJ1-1	TGTGCCAGCAGTTTGGGAGGTTCGGCGAACACTGAAGCTTTCTTT	CASSLGGSANTEAFF
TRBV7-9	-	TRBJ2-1	TGTGCCAGCAGAGCCAGCGGGAATGAGCAGTTCTTC	CASRASGNEQFF
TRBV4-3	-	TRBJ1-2	TGCGCCAGCAGCGCACAGGGAGTAGGTGGCTACACCTTC	CASSAQGVGGYTF
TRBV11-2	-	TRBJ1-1	TGTGCCAGCAGCTTAGCGGTTGGAGATTCGGTGAACACTGAAGCTTTCTTT	CASSLAVGDSVNTEAFF
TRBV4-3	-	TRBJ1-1	TGCGCCAGCAGCCATAATCAGGAGGGGCGAAAAGCTTTCTTT	CASSHNQEGRKAFF
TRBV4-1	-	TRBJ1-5	TGCGCCAGCAGCCCGGGGGGGAGGGAACAGCCCCAGCATTTT	CASSPGGREQPQHF
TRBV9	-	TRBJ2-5	TGTGCCAGCAGCCTTGGCAGCCAAGAGACCCAGTACTTC	CASSLGSQETQYF
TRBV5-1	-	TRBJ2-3	TGCGCCAGCAGCTTGAGGGGGACTAACGGAGATACGCAGTATTTT	CASSLRGTNGDTQYF
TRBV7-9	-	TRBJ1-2	TGTGCCAGCAGAGGGTGGACTGACAGGGGCTACACCTTC	CASRGWTDRGYTF
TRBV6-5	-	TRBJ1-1	TGTGCCAGCAGTTACTCCCGGGTGGGGAACACTGAAGCTTTCTTT	CASSYSRVGNTEAFF
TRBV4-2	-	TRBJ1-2	TGTGCCAGCAGCCAAGATCCGGGGGGAAACTATGGCTACACCTTC	CASSQDPGGNYGYTF
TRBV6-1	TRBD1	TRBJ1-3	TGTGCCAGCAGTGCCGACAGGGGAGCTGGAAACACCATATATTTT	CASSADRGAGNTIYF
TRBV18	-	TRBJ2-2	TGTGCCAGCTCATATCGACAGGCCGACACCGGGGAGCTGTTTTTT	CASSYRQADTGELFF
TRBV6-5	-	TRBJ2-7	TGTGCCAGCAGTTACTCGGGGGACTCCTCCTACGAGCAGTACTTC	CASSYSGDSSYEQYF
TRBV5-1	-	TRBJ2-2	TGCGCCAGCAGCGCCGGGTCTTCGAGCACCGGGGAGCTGTTTTTT	CASSAGSSSTGELFF